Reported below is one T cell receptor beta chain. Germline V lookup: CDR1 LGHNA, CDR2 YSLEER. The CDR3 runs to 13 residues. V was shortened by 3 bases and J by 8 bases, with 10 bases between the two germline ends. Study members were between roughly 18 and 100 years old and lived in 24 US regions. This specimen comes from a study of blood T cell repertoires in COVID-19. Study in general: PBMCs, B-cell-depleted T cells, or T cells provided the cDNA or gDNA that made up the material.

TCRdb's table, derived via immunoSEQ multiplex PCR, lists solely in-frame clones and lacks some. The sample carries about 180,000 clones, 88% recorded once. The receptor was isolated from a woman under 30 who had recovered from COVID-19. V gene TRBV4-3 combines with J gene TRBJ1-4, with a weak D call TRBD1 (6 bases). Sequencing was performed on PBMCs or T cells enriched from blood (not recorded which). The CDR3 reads CASSQGHGEKLFF. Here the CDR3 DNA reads TGCGCCAGCAGCCAGGGACACGGCGAAAAACTGTTTTTT.